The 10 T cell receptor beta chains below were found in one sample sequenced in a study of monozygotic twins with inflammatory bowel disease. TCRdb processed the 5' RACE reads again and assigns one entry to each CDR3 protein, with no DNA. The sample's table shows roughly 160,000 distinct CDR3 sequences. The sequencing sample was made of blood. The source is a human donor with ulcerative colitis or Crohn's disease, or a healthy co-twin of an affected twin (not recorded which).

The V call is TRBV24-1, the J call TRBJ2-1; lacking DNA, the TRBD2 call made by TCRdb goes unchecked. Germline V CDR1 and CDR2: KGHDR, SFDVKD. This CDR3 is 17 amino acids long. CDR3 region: CATSDSRSGIPYNEQFF.

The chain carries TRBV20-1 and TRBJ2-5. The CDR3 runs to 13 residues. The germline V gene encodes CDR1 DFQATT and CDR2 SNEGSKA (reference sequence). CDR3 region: CSAEGVGQETQYF.

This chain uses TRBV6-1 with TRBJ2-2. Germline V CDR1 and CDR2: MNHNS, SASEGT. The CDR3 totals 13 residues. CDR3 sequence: CASRAFLTGELFF.

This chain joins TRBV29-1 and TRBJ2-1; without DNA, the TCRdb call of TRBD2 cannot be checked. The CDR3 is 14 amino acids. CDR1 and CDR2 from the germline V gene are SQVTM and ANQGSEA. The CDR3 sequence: CSVVPQRRYNEQFF.

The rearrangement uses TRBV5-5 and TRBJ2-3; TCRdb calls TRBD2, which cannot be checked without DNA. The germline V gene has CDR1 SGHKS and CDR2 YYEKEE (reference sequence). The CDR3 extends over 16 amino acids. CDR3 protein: CASSLQWASSTDTQYF.

CDR3 in amino acids: CASSRVEDRGLLRYTF. This chain connects TRBV11-3 to TRBJ1-2; TCRdb picks TRBD1, but there is no DNA to check that call. The germline V gene has CDR1 SGHNT and CDR2 YENEEA. This CDR3 has 16 amino acids.

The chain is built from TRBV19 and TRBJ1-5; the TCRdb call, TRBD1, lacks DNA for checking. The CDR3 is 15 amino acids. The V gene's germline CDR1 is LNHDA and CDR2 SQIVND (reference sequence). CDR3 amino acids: CASSIDVQDRQPQHF. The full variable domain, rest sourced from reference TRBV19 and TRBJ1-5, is DGGITQSPKYLFRKEGQNVTLSCEQNLNHDAMYWYRQDPGQGLRLIYYSQIVNDFQKGDIAEGYSVSREKKESFPLTVTSAQKNPTAFYLCASSIDVQDRQPQHFGDGTRLSIL.

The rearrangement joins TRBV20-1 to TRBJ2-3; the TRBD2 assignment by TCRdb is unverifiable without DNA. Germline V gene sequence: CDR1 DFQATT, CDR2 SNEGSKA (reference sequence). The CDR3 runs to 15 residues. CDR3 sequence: CSASNSGGSTDTQYF.

The CDR3 sequence: CSARPISGKIAKNMQYF. This chain joins TRBV20-1 and TRBJ2-4; TCRdb selects TRBD2, and the lack of DNA leaves this call unchecked. The CDR3 covers 17 residues. Germline values: CDR1 DFQATT, CDR2 SNEGSKA (reference sequence).

This CDR3 reads CASSIYGLAGSYSGANVLTF. The chain carries TRBV9 and TRBJ2-6; TCRdb's D call of TRBD2 is untestable without DNA. Germline V gene sequence: CDR1 SGDLS, CDR2 YYNGEE. There are 20 residues in the CDR3.